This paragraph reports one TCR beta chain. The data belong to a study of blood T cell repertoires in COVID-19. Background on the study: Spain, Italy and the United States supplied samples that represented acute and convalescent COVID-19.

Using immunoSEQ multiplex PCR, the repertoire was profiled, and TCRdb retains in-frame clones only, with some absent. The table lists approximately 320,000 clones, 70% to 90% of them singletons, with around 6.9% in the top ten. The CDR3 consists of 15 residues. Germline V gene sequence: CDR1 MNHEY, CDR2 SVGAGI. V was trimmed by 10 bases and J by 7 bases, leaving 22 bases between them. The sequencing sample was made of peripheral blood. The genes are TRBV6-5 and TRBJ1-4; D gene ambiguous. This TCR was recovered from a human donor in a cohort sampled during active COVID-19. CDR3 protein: CAIKATPTGGEKLFF. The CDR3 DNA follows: TGTGCCATCAAGGCGACCCCTACTGGAGGTGAAAAACTGTTTTTT.